The sequence of this T cell receptor (beta chain) was determined in a study of beta chain features in type 1 diabetes. Notes on this clone: Its antigen is still unknown.

A CD45RO/CCR7/CD25/CD127/CD95/CD27 panel sorted naive, central memory, regulatory and stem cell-like memory CD4+ cells. Germline trimming cut 1 base from V and 5 bases from J; bases unmatched to any gene: 12. This CDR3 contains 17 residues. CDR1 and CDR2 (germline): SGHAT, FQNNGV. Study observations and caveats: High TCR expression in some cells could lead to their over-representation in cDNA sequencing. Shortening of TCRB CDR3s, moderate but significant, appeared in all four CD4+ subsets of Type 1 diabetes patients. A pattern of fewer insertions and more deletions at VDJ junctions was seen in type 1 diabetes patients.

Sequenced material consisted of expressed TCRB transcripts (all of the isolated RNA was reverse transcribed). Measured with immunoSEQ multiplex PCR; TCRdb has only the in-frame clones, and not every one. The sample has 300,000 to 350,000 clones, roughly a tenth seen once. This clonotype originated in a man younger than 40 with type 1 diabetes. The chain employs TRBV11-2 and TRBJ2-5; 8 nucleotides align to TRBD2. The sample comprised central memory CD4+ T cells from blood. CDR3 region: CASSLGISGDFRETQYF. The CDR3 DNA follows: TGTGCCAGCAGCTTAGGAATTAGCGGGGATTTTCGGGAGACCCAGTACTTC.